This T cell receptor beta chain was recorded in a study of blood T cell repertoires in COVID-19. Overall study: COVID-19 samples from acute and convalescent phases originated in the United States, Italy and Spain.

The CDR3 is 17 residues long. Per germline, CDR1 LNHDA and CDR2 SQIVND (reference sequence). Trimming took off 4 bases at V and 6 bases at J, with 19 bases between the two ends. Assay used: immunoSEQ multiplex PCR; TCRdb lists only in-frame clones, some missing. The top ten hold 1.5% to 2% of the sample, which has over 110,000 clones, over 80% seen once. Source material: peripheral blood. The V gene is TRBV19, the J gene TRBJ1-6; D ambiguous. The clonotype originates from a woman aged 45-59 years with acute or convalescent COVID-19. The CDR3 DNA follows: TGTGCCAGTAGTAGAAGAGACGGAGGCGTGGGTAATTCACCCCTCCACTTT. Translating it yields CASSRRDGGVGNSPLHF.